This T cell receptor beta chain was captured in a study of blood T cell repertoires in COVID-19. Study in general: Acute-phase and convalescent COVID-19 samples originated in the United States, Italy and Spain.

V trimming: 6 bases; J trimming: 1 base; junction bases outside the gene matches: 8. Germline CDR1 SNHLY, CDR2 FYNNEI. This CDR3 is 16 amino acids long. Per the study methods: Amplification of reference gene primers was used by the study to estimate nucleated cell counts. Sequenced by immunoSEQ multiplex PCR; TCRdb stores in-frame clones only, minus some. V and J calls and clone size are those listed in that table; D and trimming were worked out from the DNA. The data show roughly 380,000 clones, about 91% seen once. This sequence was found in a middle-aged woman with COVID-19, enrolled during active disease. The material sequenced was peripheral blood. This chain connects TRBV2 to TRBJ2-1; 8 bases map to TRBD2. The CDR3 is CASSPWRGASYNEQFF. The CDR3 DNA is TGTGCCAGCAGCCCCTGGCGGGGGGCATCCTACAATGAGCAGTTCTTC.